Listed here are 2 T cell receptor beta chains from one sample, sequenced in a study of glioma-infiltrating T cells after dendritic cell vaccination. Produced via immunoSEQ multiplex PCR; TCRdb's table is partial and in-frame only. The data show about 38,000 clones, approximately 82% seen once. The sequences come from blood, collected before dendritic cell vaccination. These receptors all come from a human donor with glioblastoma.

This chain uses TRBV29-1 with TRBJ2-7, with 7 bases identical to TRBD1. There are 13 residues in the CDR3. J lost 3 bases, V lost 1 base, and 3 bases had no gene match. Germline values: CDR1 SQVTM, CDR2 ANQGSEA. CDR3 loop: CSVEAPGGYEQYF. DNA for the CDR3: TGCAGCGTTGAAGCCCCAGGGGGCTACGAGCAGTACTTC.

The rearrangement links TRBV5-3 to TRBJ2-5; TRBD2 matches 16 bases. TRBV5-3 is treated as an ORF (open reading frame) with a function not yet certain. Trimming removed 2 bases from V and 5 bases from J; junction bases left unmatched: 15. The length of the CDR3 is 20 residues. CDR3 nucleotide sequence: TGTGCCAGAAGCTTTTACTCGGGACTAGCGGGGGGGAACGCTTTGGAGACCCAGTACTTC. Its translation: CARSFYSGLAGGNALETQYF.